Listed below are T cell receptor beta chains from one sample, sequenced in a study of CD8+ T cells in alopecia areata. The data were produced by immunoSEQ multiplex PCR, yet TCRdb's version contains in-frame clones alone and is incomplete. The sample contains roughly 100,000 clones, 55% of which appear only once. The material sequenced was CD4+ T cells sorted from blood. The source of these receptors is a human donor in good health. The CDR3 runs from the conserved cysteine through the conserved F or W. The D gene is left open where the match is weak. Clone size is stated in some rows and not others, as once, few, many or a class when expanded.

abundance	v_gene	d_gene	j_gene	CDR3aa	CDR3nt
few	TRBV7-6	.	TRBJ2-3	CASSLMQLTDTQYF	TGTGCCAGCAGCTTAATGCAGCTCACAGATACGCAGTATTTT
.	TRBV5-1	TRBD1	TRBJ1-2	CASSRQGQDYGYTF	TGCGCCAGCAGCAGACAGGGACAGGACTATGGCTACACCTTC
few	TRBV29-1	.	TRBJ2-1	CSGRGTSYNEQFF	TGCAGCGGCCGGGGGACCTCCTACAATGAGCAGTTCTTC
.	TRBV7-2	.	TRBJ1-1	CASSGGTVNTEAFF	TGTGCCAGCAGCGGAGGGACGGTGAACACTGAAGCTTTCTTT
.	TRBV28	.	TRBJ1-2	CASSFSRNYGYTF	TGTGCCAGCAGTTTCTCCAGGAACTATGGCTACACCTTC
.	TRBV7-7	TRBD1	TRBJ2-5	CASSTGGEETQYF	TGTGCTAGCAGCACAGGGGGAGAGGAGACCCAGTACTTC
once	TRBV5-1	TRBD1	TRBJ2-7	CASSLKTGQGGNEQYF	TGCGCCAGCAGCTTGAAGACGGGACAGGGCGGGAACGAGCAGTACTTC
.	TRBV4-3	.	TRBJ1-1	CASSQQSYTEAFF	TGCGCCAGCAGCCAGCAAAGTTACACTGAAGCTTTCTTT
many	TRBV27	.	TRBJ2-1	CASRGGPSNEQFF	TGTGCCAGCAGGGGGGGGCCGAGCAATGAGCAGTTCTTC
few	TRBV7-2	TRBD2	TRBJ2-7	CASSFRGDEGYEQYF	TGTGCCAGCAGCTTCCGGGGGGATGAGGGCTACGAGCAGTACTTC
.	TRBV2	TRBD2	TRBJ2-1	CASNVGMGLADNEQFF	TGTGCCAGCAATGTTGGGATGGGGCTAGCGGACAATGAGCAGTTCTTC